The entry that follows covers one T cell receptor beta chain sequence. Method: immunoSEQ multiplex PCR; TCRdb's copy keeps in-frame clones and lacks some. Among fewer than 3 million clones listed, 85% to 95% were seen once. CDR3 size: 16 residues. Germline V gene sequence: CDR1 SGHTA, CDR2 FQGNSA. V dropped 5 bases and J dropped 6; count of bases not matched to a gene: 13. The sample belongs to a study of shared clonotypes between healthy human individuals. The receptor's source is a man younger than 35 in good health. Some clones in this sample may be carry-over from other donors' samples. The sequencing sample was made of naive CD4+ T cells from PBMCs. The subset is: CD45RA+ positively selected. The gene calls are TRBV7-2 and TRBJ2-3; 8 bases agree with TRBD2. Here the CDR3 DNA reads TGTGCCAGCAGCCAAATAAGCGGGAGTGTGGCGGATACGCAGTATTTT. Residues: CASSQISGSVADTQYF.